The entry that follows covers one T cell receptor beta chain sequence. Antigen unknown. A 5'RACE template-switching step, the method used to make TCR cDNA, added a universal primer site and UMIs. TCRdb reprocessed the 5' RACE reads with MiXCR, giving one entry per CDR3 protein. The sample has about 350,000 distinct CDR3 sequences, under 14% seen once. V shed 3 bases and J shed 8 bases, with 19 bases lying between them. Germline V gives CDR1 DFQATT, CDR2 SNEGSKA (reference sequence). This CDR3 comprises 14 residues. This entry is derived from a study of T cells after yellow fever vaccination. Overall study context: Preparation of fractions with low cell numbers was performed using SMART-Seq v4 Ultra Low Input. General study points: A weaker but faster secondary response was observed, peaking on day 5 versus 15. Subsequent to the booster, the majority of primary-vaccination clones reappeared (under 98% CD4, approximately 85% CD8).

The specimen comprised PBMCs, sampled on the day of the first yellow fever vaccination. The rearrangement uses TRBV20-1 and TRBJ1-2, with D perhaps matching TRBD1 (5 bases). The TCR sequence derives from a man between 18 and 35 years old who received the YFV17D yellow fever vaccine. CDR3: CSARWYGGEWGYTF. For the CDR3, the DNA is TGCAGTGCTAGGTGGTACGGGGGAGAGTGGGGCTACACCTTC.